This note documents a single TCR beta chain sequence. Its recognized antigen is unknown. This entry belongs to a study of T cells expressing NK-cell markers (dated by TCRdb to between 2020 and 2021). With respect to the entire study: In sorted CD3+CD56+NKG2C+, CD3+CD56+NKG2C- and CD3+CD56-NKG2C+ T-cell subsets from several donors, TCR beta-chain repertoires were profiled. Libraries were sequenced as 2 x 150 bp reads on Illumina HiSeq 2000/2500, MiSeq or NextSeq. The study sequenced eight donors, all healthy volunteers chosen at random: three men and five women. Seven of the eight sequenced donors were HCMV-seropositive and one was HCMV-seronegative. Overall study results and their limits: Whether the expanded NKG2C-expressing T cell clones were specific for HCMV antigens was left unclear. Those dominant clonotypes were again the most abundant among CD3+CD56-NKG2C+ cells in a handful of donors, at about 28.3-60.1%. In over 5 donors, the dominant CD3+CD56+NKG2C+ clonotypes were among the top 10 CD8+ clonotypes and accounted for about 1.0-7.5% of CD8+ T cells.

From the cysteine through the phenylalanine, the CDR3 covers 14 amino acids. The DNA is unrecorded. Sequencing used an Illumina HiSeq 2000. The TCR beta cDNA libraries were made using 5'RACE template switching, a step that added both a universal primer site and unique molecular identifiers. cDNA synthesis was primed from the TCR beta constant segment, followed by two successive PCR amplification steps. On the study's bioinformatics: Reads were demultiplexed and grouped by UMI with MIGEC, and clonotypes were assembled and quantified with MiTCR. To remove erroneous sequences, TCR cDNA sequences were retained only when supported by two or more reads. The tcR package was used for downstream repertoire analysis, and clonotypes were matched between fractions using CDR3 nucleotide sequence together with V segment. VDJmatch was used to annotate antigen specificity against VDJdb, with one amino acid substitution in CDR3 permitted. Based on TCRdb reprocessing of the reads, there is one entry per CDR3 protein sequence, and DNA is missing. TCRdb assigned the V and J calls; the authors' analysis was not used. The sample's own table lists some 280,000 distinct CDR3 sequences. The top ten clonotypes cover 0.39% of the sample.

HCMV serostatus was determined by detecting HCMV-specific IgG in serum with a commercial ELISA kit. Peripheral blood mononuclear cells were isolated from blood by Ficoll density gradient centrifugation. The TCR was taken from a man aged 18 to 29 in good health. Donor details come from another sample of the same person, matched by shared clones. The rearranged segments are TRBV12-3 or TRBV12-4 and TRBJ1-1. Sequences were obtained from blood T cells: a sorted CD56 or NKG2C T cell subset, CD4+ or CD8+ T cells, or bulk PBMC T cells (not recorded which). The CDR3 corresponds to CASSSGGDLTEAFF.